This T cell receptor beta chain was profiled in a study of blood T cell repertoires in COVID-19. Turning to the study itself: The study drew acute and convalescent COVID-19 samples from the United States, Italy and Spain. The cDNA or gDNA used as material had been derived from T cells, B-cell-depleted T cells, or PBMCs.

The authors' processing: Scientists estimated how many nucleated cells there were by amplifying reference gene primers. Using immunoSEQ multiplex PCR, the repertoire was profiled, and TCRdb retains in-frame clones only, with some absent. That table gives V, J and clone size, and the DNA gave D and trimming. In the table there are fewer than 300,000 clones, more than 65% of which are singletons. This clone was observed a few times. Sequenced input: peripheral blood. The receptor was isolated from a woman younger than 30 with acute or convalescent COVID-19.

CDR3 sequence (DNA): TGTGCCAGCAGAAAAGGACTAGCGGGAGGCCATCGCTCTAGCACAGATACGCAGTATTTT. This translates into CASRKGLAGGHRSSTDTQYF. The genes are TRBV28 and TRBJ2-3; the match to TRBD2 covers 14 bases. CDR1 MDHEN and CDR2 SYDVKM come from the germline V gene. J was trimmed by 0 bases and V by 6 bases; bases with no gene match: 14. The CDR3 is made up of 20 amino acids. Based on the CDR3 plus reference TRBV28 and TRBJ2-3, the full variable domain is DVKVTQSSRYLVKRTGEKVFLECVQDMDHENMFWYRQDPGLGLRLIYFSYDVKMKEKGDIPEGYSVSREKKERFSLILESASTNQTSMYLCASRKGLAGGHRSSTDTQYFGPGTRLTVL.